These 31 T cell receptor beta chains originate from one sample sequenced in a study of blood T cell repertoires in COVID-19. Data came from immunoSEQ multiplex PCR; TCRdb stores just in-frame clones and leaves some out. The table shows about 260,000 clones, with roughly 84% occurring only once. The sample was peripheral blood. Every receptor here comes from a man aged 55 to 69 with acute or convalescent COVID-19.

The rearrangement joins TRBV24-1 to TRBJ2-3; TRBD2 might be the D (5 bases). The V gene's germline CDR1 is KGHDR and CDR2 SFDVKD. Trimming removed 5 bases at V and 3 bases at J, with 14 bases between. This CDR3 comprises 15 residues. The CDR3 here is CATSAPGGGTDTQYF. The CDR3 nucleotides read TGTGCCACCAGTGCCCCGGGTGGAGGAACAGATACGCAGTATTTT.

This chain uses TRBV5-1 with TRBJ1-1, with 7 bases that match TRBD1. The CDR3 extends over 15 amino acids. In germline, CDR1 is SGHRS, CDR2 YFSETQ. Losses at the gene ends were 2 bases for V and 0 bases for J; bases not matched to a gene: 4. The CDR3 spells CASSFTGVVNTEAFF. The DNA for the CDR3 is TGCGCCAGCAGCTTTACAGGGGTAGTGAACACTGAAGCTTTCTTT.

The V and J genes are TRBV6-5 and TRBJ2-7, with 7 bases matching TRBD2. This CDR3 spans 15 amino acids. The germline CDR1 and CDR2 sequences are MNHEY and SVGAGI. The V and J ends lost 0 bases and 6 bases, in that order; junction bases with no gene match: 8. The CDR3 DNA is TGTGCCAGCAGTTACTCGACCACTAGCGTAGCCGAGCAGTACTTC. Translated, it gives CASSYSTTSVAEQYF.

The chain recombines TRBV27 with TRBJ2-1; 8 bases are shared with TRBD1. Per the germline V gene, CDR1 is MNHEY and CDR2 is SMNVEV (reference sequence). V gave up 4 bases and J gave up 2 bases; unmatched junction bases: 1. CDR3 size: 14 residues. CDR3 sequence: CASSWTGTYNEQFF. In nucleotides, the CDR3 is TGTGCCAGCAGTTGGACAGGGACCTACAATGAGCAGTTCTTC.

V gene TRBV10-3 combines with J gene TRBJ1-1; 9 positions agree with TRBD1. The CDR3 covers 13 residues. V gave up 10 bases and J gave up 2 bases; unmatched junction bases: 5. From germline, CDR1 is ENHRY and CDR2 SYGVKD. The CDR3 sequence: CATSGQGNTEAFF. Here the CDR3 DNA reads TGTGCCACGTCGGGACAGGGAAACACTGAAGCTTTCTTT.

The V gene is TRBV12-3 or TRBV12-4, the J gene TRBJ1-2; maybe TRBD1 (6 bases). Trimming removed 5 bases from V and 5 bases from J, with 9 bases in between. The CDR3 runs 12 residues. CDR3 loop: CASSATGYGYTF. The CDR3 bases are TGTGCCAGCAGTGCAACAGGGTATGGCTACACCTTC.

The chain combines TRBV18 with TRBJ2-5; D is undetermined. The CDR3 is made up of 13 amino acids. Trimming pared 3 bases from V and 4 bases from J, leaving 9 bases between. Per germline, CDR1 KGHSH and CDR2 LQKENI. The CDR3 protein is CASSPLPRETQYF. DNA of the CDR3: TGTGCCAGCTCACCCCTCCCTCGAGAGACCCAGTACTTC.

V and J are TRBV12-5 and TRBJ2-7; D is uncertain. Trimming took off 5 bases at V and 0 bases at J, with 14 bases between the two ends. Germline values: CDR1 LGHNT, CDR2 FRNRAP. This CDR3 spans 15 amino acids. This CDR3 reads CASGAQLMSSYEQYF. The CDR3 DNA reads TGTGCTAGTGGTGCACAGTTGATGAGCTCCTACGAGCAGTACTTC.

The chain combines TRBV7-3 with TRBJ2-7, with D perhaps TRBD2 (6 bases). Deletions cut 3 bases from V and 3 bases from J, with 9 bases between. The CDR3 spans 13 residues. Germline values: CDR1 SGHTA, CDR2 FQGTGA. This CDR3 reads CASSLNGGYEQYF. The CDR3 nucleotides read TGTGCCAGCAGCTTGAACGGGGGCTACGAGCAGTACTTC.

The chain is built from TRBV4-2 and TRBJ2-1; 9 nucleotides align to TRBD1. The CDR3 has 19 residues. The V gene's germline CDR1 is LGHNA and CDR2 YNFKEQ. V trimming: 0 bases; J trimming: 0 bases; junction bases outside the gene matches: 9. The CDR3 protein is CASSQDPGTGFSSYNEQFF. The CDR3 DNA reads TGTGCCAGCAGCCAAGATCCCGGGACAGGGTTTAGCTCCTACAATGAGCAGTTCTTC.

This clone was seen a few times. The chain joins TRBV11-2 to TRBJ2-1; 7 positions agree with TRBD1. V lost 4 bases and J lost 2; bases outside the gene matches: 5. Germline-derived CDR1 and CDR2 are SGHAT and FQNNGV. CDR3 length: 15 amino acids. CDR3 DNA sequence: TGTGCCAGCAGCTCTTCCGGGACAGCCTACAATGAGCAGTTCTTC. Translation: CASSSSGTAYNEQFF.

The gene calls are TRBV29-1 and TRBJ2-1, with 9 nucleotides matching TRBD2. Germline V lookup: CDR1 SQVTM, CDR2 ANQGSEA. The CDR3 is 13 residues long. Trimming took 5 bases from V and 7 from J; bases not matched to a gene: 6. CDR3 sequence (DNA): TGCAGCGTTCTTAGCGGGGGTGAGAATGAGCAGTTCTTC. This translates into CSVLSGGENEQFF.

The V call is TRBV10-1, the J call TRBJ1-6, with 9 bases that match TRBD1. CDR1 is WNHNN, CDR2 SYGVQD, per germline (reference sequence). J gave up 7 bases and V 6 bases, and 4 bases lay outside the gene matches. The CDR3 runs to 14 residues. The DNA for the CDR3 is TGCGCCAGCAGCCCTGGGACAGGGAATTCACCCCTCCACTTT. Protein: CASSPGTGNSPLHF.

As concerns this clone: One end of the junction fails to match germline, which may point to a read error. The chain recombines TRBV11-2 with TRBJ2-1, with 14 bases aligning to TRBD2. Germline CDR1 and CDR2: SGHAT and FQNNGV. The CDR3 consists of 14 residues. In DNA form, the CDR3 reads TGTGCCAGCAGCTTCCAGACTAGCGGGGGGGCCGGGATCTTC. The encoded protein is CASSFQTSGGAGIF.

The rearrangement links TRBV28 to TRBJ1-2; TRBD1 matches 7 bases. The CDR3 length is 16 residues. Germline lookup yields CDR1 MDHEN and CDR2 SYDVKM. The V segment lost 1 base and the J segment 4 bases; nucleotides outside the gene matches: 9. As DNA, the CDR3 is TGTGCCAGCAGTTTATACTCTGAACAGGGGATCTATGGCTACACCTTC. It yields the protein CASSLYSEQGIYGYTF.

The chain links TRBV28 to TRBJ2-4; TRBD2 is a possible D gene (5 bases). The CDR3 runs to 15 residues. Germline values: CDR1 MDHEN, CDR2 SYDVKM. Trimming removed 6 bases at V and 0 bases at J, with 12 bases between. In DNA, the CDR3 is TGTGCCAGCAGGCAAACCGGGGTAGCCAAAAACATTCAGTACTTC. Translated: CASRQTGVAKNIQYF.

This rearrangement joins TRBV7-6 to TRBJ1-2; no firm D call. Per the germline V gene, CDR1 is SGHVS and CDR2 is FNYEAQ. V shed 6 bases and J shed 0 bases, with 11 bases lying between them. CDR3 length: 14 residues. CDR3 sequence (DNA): TGTGCCAGCAGTTCTATCATAGCTAACTATGGCTACACCTTC. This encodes CASSSIIANYGYTF.

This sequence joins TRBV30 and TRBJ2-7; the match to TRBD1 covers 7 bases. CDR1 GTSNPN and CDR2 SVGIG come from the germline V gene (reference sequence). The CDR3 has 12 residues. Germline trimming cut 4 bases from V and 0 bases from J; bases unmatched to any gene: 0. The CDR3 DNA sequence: TGTGCCTGGACAGGGGGCTCCTACGAGCAGTACTTC. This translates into CAWTGGSYEQYF. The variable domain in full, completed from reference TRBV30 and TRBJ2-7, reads SQTIHQWPATLVQPVGSPLSLECTVEGTSNPNLYWYRQAAGRGLQLLFYSVGIGQISSEVPQNLSASRPQDRQFILSSKKLLLSDSGFYLCAWTGGSYEQYFGPGTRLTVT.

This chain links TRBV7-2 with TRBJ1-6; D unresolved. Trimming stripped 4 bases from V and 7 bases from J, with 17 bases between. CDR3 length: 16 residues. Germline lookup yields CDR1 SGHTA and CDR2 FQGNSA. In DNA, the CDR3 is TGTGCCAGCAGCTCTTTGAGAGGTTCTGACAATTCACCCCTCCACTTT. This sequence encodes CASSSLRGSDNSPLHF.

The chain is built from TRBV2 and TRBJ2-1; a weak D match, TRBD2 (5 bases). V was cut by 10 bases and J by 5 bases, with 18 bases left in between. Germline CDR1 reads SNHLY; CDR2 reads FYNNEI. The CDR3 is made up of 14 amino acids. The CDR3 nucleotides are TGTGCCACCCGGAGGTCGGGAAGAAACAATGAGCAGTTCTTC. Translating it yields CATRRSGRNNEQFF.

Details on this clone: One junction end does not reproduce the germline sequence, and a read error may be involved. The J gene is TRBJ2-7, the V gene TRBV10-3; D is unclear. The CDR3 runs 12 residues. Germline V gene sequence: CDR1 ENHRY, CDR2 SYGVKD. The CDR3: CAISESISAPHF. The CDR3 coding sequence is TGTGCCATCAGTGAGTCGATCAGCGCCCCACACTTC.

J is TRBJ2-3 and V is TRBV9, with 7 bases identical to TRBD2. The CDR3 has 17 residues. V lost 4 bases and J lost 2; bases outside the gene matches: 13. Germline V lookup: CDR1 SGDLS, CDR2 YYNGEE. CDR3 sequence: CASSSGLVGGNTDTQYF. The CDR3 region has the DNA TGTGCCAGCAGCTCCGGACTAGTCGGGGGAAACACAGATACGCAGTATTTT.

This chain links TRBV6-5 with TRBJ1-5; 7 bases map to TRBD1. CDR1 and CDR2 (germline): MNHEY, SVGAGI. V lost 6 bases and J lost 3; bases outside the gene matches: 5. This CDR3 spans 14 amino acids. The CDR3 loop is CASSRQGPNQPQHF. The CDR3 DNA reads TGTGCCAGCAGCAGACAGGGACCCAATCAGCCCCAGCATTTT.

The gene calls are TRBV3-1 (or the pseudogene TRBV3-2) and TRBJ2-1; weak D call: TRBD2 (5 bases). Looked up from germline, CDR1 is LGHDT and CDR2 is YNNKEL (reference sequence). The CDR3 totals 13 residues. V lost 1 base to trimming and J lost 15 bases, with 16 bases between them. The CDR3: CASSQGLLRGRFF. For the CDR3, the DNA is TGTGCCAGCAGCCAAGGGTTACTCAGAGGGCGGTTCTTC.

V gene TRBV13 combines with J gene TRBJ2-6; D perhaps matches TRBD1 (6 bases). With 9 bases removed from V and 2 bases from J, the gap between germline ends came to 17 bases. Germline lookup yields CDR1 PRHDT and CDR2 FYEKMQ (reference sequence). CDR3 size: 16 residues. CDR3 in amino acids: CASGQNRRAGANVLTF. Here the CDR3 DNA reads TGTGCCAGTGGACAGAATCGTCGGGCTGGGGCCAACGTCCTGACTTTC.

CDR3 residues: CATSDARDSLRDTQYF. The CDR3 DNA follows: TGTGCCACCAGTGATGCCCGGGACTCCCTCAGAGATACGCAGTATTTT. The rearrangement uses TRBV24-1 and TRBJ2-3; possible D gene TRBD2, 6 bases. Trimming removed 3 bases from V and 5 bases from J, with 17 bases in between. Per germline, CDR1 KGHDR and CDR2 SFDVKD. The CDR3 is made up of 16 amino acids.

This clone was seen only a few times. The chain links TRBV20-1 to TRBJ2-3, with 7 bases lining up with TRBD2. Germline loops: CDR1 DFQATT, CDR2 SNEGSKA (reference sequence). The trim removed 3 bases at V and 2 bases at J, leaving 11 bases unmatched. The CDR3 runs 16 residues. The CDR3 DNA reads TGCAGTGCTAGTCCCCCGACTAGCCGATTCACAGATACGCAGTATTTT. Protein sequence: CSASPPTSRFTDTQYF.

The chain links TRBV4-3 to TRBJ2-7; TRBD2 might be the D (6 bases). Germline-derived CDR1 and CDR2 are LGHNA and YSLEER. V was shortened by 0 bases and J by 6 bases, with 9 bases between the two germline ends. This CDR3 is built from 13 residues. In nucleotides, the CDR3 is TGCGCCAGCAGCCAAGAGCCCGGGGGCGAGCAGTACTTC. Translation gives CASSQEPGGEQYF.

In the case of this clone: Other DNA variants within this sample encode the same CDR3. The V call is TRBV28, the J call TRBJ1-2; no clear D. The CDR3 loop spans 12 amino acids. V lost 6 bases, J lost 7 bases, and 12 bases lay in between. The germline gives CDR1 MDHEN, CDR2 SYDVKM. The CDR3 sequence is CASSPGFSGYTF. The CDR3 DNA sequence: TGTGCCAGCAGCCCAGGTTTTTCTGGCTACACCTTC.

The CDR3 coding sequence is TGTGCCAGCAGCCCGCGGGAAACCGGGGAGCTGTTTTTT. Amino acids: CASSPRETGELFF. The chain recombines TRBV7-3 with TRBJ2-2; D perhaps matches TRBD2 (6 bases). V gave up 5 bases and J gave up 5 bases, with 9 bases separating them. CDR1 and CDR2 (germline): SGHTA, FQGTGA. This CDR3 is 13 amino acids long.

In nucleotides, the CDR3 is TGTGCCAGCGGGACAGGGTCGACTAGCGGGAAGTATGAGCAGTTCTTC. Protein: CASGTGSTSGKYEQFF. The V gene is TRBV11-2, the J gene TRBJ2-1; 11 bases map to TRBD2. The CDR3 runs to 16 residues. Per germline, CDR1 SGHAT and CDR2 FQNNGV. V trimming: 8 bases; J trimming: 8 bases; junction bases outside the gene matches: 14.